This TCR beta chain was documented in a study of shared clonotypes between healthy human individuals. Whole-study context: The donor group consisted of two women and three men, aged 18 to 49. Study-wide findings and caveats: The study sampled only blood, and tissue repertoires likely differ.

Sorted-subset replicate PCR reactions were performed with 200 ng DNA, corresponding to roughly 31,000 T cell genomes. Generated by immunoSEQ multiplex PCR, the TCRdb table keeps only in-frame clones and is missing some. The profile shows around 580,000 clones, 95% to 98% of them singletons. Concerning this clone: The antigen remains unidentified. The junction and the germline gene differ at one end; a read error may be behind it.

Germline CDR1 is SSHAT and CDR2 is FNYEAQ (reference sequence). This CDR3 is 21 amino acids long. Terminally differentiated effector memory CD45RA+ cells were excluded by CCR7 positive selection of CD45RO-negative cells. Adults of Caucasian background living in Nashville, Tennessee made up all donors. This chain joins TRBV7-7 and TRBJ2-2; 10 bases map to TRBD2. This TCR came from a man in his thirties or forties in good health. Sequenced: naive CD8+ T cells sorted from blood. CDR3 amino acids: CASSLYAGSLAGASDTGELFF. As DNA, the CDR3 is TGTGCTAGCAGCTTATACGCGGGCTCGCTAGCGGGAGCTTCGGACACCGGGGAGCTGTTTTTT.